This passage covers 21 T cell receptor beta chains from one sample sequenced in a study of Ad26.COV2.S vaccination and SARS-CoV-2 variants (dated by TCRdb to about 2021). Library generation was performed with the immunoSEQ multiplex PCR assay. TCRdb provides this immuneACCESS table in a form limited to in-frame rearrangements. Some clones are lacking; in checked studies, under half of them reflect an unresolved V gene, and why the rest are absent is not known. This sample gives about 350,000 clones in total; about 85% of them show up just once. About 3.3% of the sample comes from the top ten. The treatment or condition label, read with the paper, signifies: some 20 received Ad26.COV2.S at low or high dose, single or two shots; about five received placebo; per-sample allocation not given. Repertoires of vaccine and placebo recipients were sequenced from samples collected on day 63 after the first injection.

Material: peripheral blood, obtained in a trial of Ad26.COV2.S vaccine versus placebo. The receptors derive from a person between 18 and 65 years old who received the Ad26.COV2.S COVID-19 vaccine or a placebo.

This chain connects TRBV7-2 to TRBJ1-4; D call uncertain. Germline values: CDR1 SGHTA, CDR2 FQGNSA. Trimming took 0 bases from V and 8 from J, leaving 10 bases between them. The CDR3 sequence is 14 residues long. The CDR3 nucleotides are TGTGCCAGCAGCTTAGCCGCCTTGGGGGAAAAACTGTTTTTT. The encoded protein is CASSLAALGEKLFF.

V gene TRBV5-1 combines with J gene TRBJ2-2; tentatively, D is TRBD1 (5 bases). The V and J ends lost 0 bases and 6 bases respectively, with 9 bases between them. The germline V gene has CDR1 SGHRS and CDR2 YFSETQ. This CDR3 is built from 14 residues. CDR3 DNA sequence: TGCGCCAGCAGCTTGGAGCCGACAGCCGGGGAGCTGTTTTTT. Translated: CASSLEPTAGELFF. Complete variable domain (other parts from reference TRBV5-1 and TRBJ2-2): KAGVTQTPRYLIKTRGQQVTLSCSPISGHRSVSWYQQTPGQGLQFLFEYFSETQRNKGNFPGRFSGRQFSNSRSEMNVSTLELGDSALYLCASSLEPTAGELFFGEGSRLTVL.

The rearrangement joins TRBV5-5 to TRBJ2-7; D possibly corresponds to TRBD2 (6 bases). The germline V gene encodes CDR1 SGHKS and CDR2 YYEKEE (reference sequence). V was clipped by 3 bases and J by 3 bases, with 10 bases between them. CDR3 length: 13 amino acids. This CDR3 is CASSWGLGYEQYF. The CDR3 nucleotides read TGTGCCAGCAGCTGGGGACTGGGCTACGAGCAGTACTTC.

This clone has more than one count but fewer than ten. The CDR3 DNA reads as TGTGCCAGCAGTTTAGATACAGGGACGCCCTACGAGCAGTACTTC. Protein sequence: CASSLDTGTPYEQYF. The J gene is TRBJ2-7, the V gene TRBV27; weak D call: TRBD1 (6 bases). Trimming shortened V by 2 bases and J by 2 bases, and 13 bases separated the two germline ends. Per the germline V gene, CDR1 is MNHEY and CDR2 is SMNVEV (reference sequence). CDR3 length: 15 amino acids.

The rearrangement links TRBV6-6 to TRBJ1-1, with D tentatively TRBD1 (6 bases). The germline V gene encodes CDR1 MNHNY and CDR2 SVGAGI (reference sequence). CDR3 length: 12 residues. V was cut by 11 bases and J by 11 bases, with 21 bases left in between. The CDR3, as DNA: TGTGCCTCGGGGACATTAGATTCCGAGGCTTTCTTT. It codes for CASGTLDSEAFF.

The sample holds one count of this clone. This sequence joins TRBV11-2 and TRBJ2-1; 8 bases map to TRBD2. The CDR3 consists of 16 residues. The germline V gene has CDR1 SGHAT and CDR2 FQNNGV. Germline trimming cut 5 bases from V and 10 bases from J; bases unmatched to any gene: 16. The DNA for the CDR3 is TGTGCCAGCAGCCTCAATAGCGGGACAACGAGGGAGGAGCAGTTCTTC. Protein product: CASSLNSGTTREEQFF.

The chain links TRBV5-1 to TRBJ1-4; 11 bases agree with TRBD1. The CDR3 has 15 residues. V lost 4 bases and J lost 8; bases outside the gene matches: 7. CDR1 SGHRS and CDR2 YFSETQ come from the germline V gene. The CDR3 region is CASSGQGQGGEKLFF. In DNA form, the CDR3 reads TGCGCCAGCAGCGGGCAGGGACAGGGGGGAGAAAAACTGTTTTTT. Combining the CDR3 with reference TRBV5-1 and TRBJ1-4 gives the whole variable domain KAGVTQTPRYLIKTRGQQVTLSCSPISGHRSVSWYQQTPGQGLQFLFEYFSETQRNKGNFPGRFSGRQFSNSRSEMNVSTLELGDSALYLCASSGQGQGGEKLFFGSGTQLSVL.

This chain links TRBV9 with TRBJ1-5, with 9 bases lining up with TRBD1. Germline V CDR1 and CDR2: SGDLS, YYNGEE. With V trimmed by 0 bases and J by 3 bases, 4 bases remained unmatched. The CDR3 totals 16 residues. The CDR3 nucleotides read TGTGCCAGCAGCGTAGGGACAGGGGAGAACAATCAGCCCCAGCATTTT. The encoded protein is CASSVGTGENNQPQHF.

As concerns this clone: Possible read error: a much larger clone is one base away. This sequence joins TRBV3-1 (or the pseudogene TRBV3-2) and TRBJ1-6; 8 bases are shared with TRBD1. This CDR3 contains 14 residues. In germline, CDR1 is LGHDT, CDR2 YNNKEL (reference sequence). The trim removed 4 bases at V and 5 bases at J, leaving 1 base unmatched. The CDR3 region has the DNA TGTGCCAGCAGCCTGACAGGGGATAATTCACCCCTCCACTTT. It codes for CASSLTGDNSPLHF.

The V call is TRBV7-9, the J call TRBJ2-3; 7 positions agree with TRBD2. The V gene end was trimmed by 5 bases and the J gene end by 6 bases; junction bases not matched to a gene: 5. CDR1 and CDR2 (germline): SEHNR, FQNEAQ (reference sequence). The CDR3 loop spans 13 amino acids. The CDR3: CASSVTSSDTQYF. The CDR3 coding sequence is TGTGCCAGCAGCGTGACTAGCTCGGATACGCAGTATTTT.

The chain employs TRBV13 and TRBJ2-2; the match to TRBD2 covers 7 bases. Germline V gene sequence: CDR1 PRHDT, CDR2 FYEKMQ (reference sequence). The CDR3 has 14 amino acids. With 3 bases clipped from V and 6 bases from J, the junction kept 4 bases outside the gene matches. CDR3: CASSFLREAGELFF. Written as DNA, the CDR3 is TGTGCCAGCAGCTTTCTTCGGGAGGCCGGGGAGCTGTTTTTT.

CDR3 in amino acids: CASSQVLSTPVDDSYTF. CDR3 DNA: TGTGCCAGCAGCCAAGTCTTGTCGACACCGGTCGATGATAGCTACACCTTC. The chain couples TRBV3-1 (or the pseudogene TRBV3-2) to TRBJ1-2, with D unclear. The CDR3 covers 17 residues. Germline V lookup: CDR1 LGHDT, CDR2 YNNKEL (reference sequence). Trimming left V 1 base short and J 9 bases short, with 24 bases between.

The V gene is TRBV13, the J gene TRBJ2-6, with D possibly being TRBD2 (5 bases). V was cut by 6 bases and J by 1 base, with 13 bases left in between. The CDR3 has 16 amino acids. Germline V lookup: CDR1 PRHDT, CDR2 FYEKMQ (reference sequence). CDR3 in amino acids: CASSYGEISGANVLTF. The CDR3 coding sequence is TGTGCCAGCAGTTATGGGGAGATTTCTGGGGCCAACGTCCTGACTTTC.

The chain employs TRBV7-6 and TRBJ1-4; 8 nucleotides match TRBD1. The V gene's germline CDR1 is SGHVS and CDR2 FNYEAQ. Trimming took 0 bases from V and 6 from J; bases not matched to a gene: 3. The CDR3 extends over 15 amino acids. The CDR3 nucleotides are TGTGCCAGCAGCTTAGCCCAGGGGGCGGATGAAAAACTGTTTTTT. Its translation: CASSLAQGADEKLFF.

This clone was seen a single time. V is TRBV9 and J is TRBJ2-1; D uncertain. The CDR3 length is 15 residues. Germline V gives CDR1 SGDLS, CDR2 YYNGEE. The V end lost 0 bases, the J end lost 8 bases, and 15 bases lay between the germline ends. DNA of the CDR3: TGTGCCAGCAGCGTAGTAGTAGCTAAGGCCGATGAGCAGTTCTTC. It specifies CASSVVVAKADEQFF.

The V gene is TRBV9, the J gene TRBJ2-7, with D possibly called TRBD1 or TRBD2 (5 bases each). The CDR3 is 16 residues long. From germline, CDR1 is SGDLS and CDR2 YYNGEE. V was clipped by 4 bases and J by 2 bases, with 19 bases between them. CDR3 nucleotide sequence: TGTGCCAGCAGCACACGAGGGACCTACGGTACCTACGAGCAGTACTTC. As protein: CASSTRGTYGTYEQYF.

The chain couples TRBV5-6 to TRBJ2-2; D gene ambiguous. Germline V lookup: CDR1 SGHDT, CDR2 YYEEEE. This CDR3 is built from 15 residues. Between the trimmed V and J ends, which lost 0 bases and 0 bases, there was a span of 6 bases. The CDR3 is CASSLVRPNTGELFF. The DNA of the CDR3 is TGTGCCAGCAGCTTGGTTAGGCCGAACACCGGGGAGCTGTTTTTT. Full variable domain (rest looked up from reference TRBV5-6 and TRBJ2-2): DAGVTQSPTHLIKTRGQQVTLRCSPKSGHDTVSWYQQALGQGPQFIFQYYEEEERQRGNFPDRFSGHQFPNYSSELNVNALLLGDSALYLCASSLVRPNTGELFFGEGSRLTVL.

This chain links TRBV9 with TRBJ2-3, with D tentatively TRBD1 (6 bases). The germline gives CDR1 SGDLS, CDR2 YYNGEE. The V end was cut by 0 bases, the J end by 2 bases, with 10 bases between. This CDR3 is 15 amino acids long. The DNA for the CDR3 is TGTGCCAGCAGCGTAGGAGGGGGATCCACAGATACGCAGTATTTT. As protein: CASSVGGGSTDTQYF.

V gene TRBV5-1 combines with J gene TRBJ1-1; D is perhaps TRBD1 (5 bases). V was trimmed by 2 bases and J by 4 bases, leaving 12 bases between them. Germline CDR1 SGHRS, CDR2 YFSETQ. CDR3 length: 14 amino acids. Here the CDR3 DNA reads TGCGCCAGCAGCTTCACCTTCGGGGGCACTGAAGCTTTCTTT. Amino acid sequence: CASSFTFGGTEAFF.

This sequence joins TRBV7-6 and TRBJ2-1, with D tentatively TRBD1 (5 bases). Trimming left V 1 base short and J 1 base short, with 20 bases between. Germline-derived CDR1 and CDR2 are SGHVS and FNYEAQ. CDR3 length equals 19 residues. The CDR3 here is CASSLDGNRLFDSYNEQFF. In DNA, the CDR3 is TGTGCCAGCAGCTTAGATGGGAACAGGTTATTTGATTCCTACAATGAGCAGTTCTTC.

This chain connects TRBV2 to TRBJ1-5; perhaps TRBD1 as D (6 bases). Per germline, CDR1 SNHLY and CDR2 FYNNEI. V shed 0 bases and J shed 6 bases, with 9 bases lying between them. The CDR3 runs 14 residues. The CDR3 sequence is CASSEAGGSQPQHF. The CDR3 bases are TGTGCCAGCAGTGAAGCGGGGGGCAGTCAGCCCCAGCATTTT.